This TCR beta chain was sequenced in a study of cytomegalovirus exposure and HLA in healthy donors. The overall study: HLA-typed donors were the source of roughly 80 million unique TCRs held in an early data release.

It was with 60 Vbeta and 13 Jbeta primers that the PCR ran. Only in-frame clones appear in the TCRdb table, and some are missing; sequencing was by immunoSEQ multiplex PCR. The sample holds about 200,000 clones; roughly 90% are singletons and the top ten take approximately 0.31%. This CDR3 region has 13 residues. Losses at the gene ends were 5 bases for V and 8 bases for J; bases not matched to a gene: 6. Germline lookup yields CDR1 MNHEY and CDR2 SVGAGI. This clonotype originated in a woman aged 25 to 39 in good health and CMV-seronegative. The sequenced material came from PBMCs. The gene calls are TRBV6-5 and TRBJ1-2, with 9 bases lining up with TRBD1. CDR3 DNA: TGTGCCAGCAGTCTCGGGGGACAGGGAGGCTACACCTTC. Its protein product is CASSLGGQGGYTF.